The T cell receptor beta chain described here comes from a study of blood T cell repertoires in COVID-19. Whole-study context: From the United States, Italy and Spain came samples of acute and convalescent COVID-19. Sources were T cells, B-cell-depleted T cells, or PBMCs; the material itself was cDNA or gDNA.

The authors' processing: The authors estimated nucleated cell counts from reference gene primer amplification. Only in-frame clones appear in the TCRdb table, and some are missing; sequencing was by immunoSEQ multiplex PCR. V and J calls and clone size are copied from that table; D and trimming were computed from the DNA. The data hold some 190,000 clones, with approximately 85% observed a single time. This CDR3 is built from 13 residues. Per the germline V gene, CDR1 is SEHNR and CDR2 is FQNEAQ (reference sequence). The ends were cut back, 2 bases at V and 1 base at J, with 5 bases in the middle. Sequencing was done on a sample of peripheral blood. This chain uses TRBV7-9 with TRBJ1-1; D remains unclear. The source is a woman aged 60-75 years with acute or convalescent COVID-19. The CDR3 DNA sequence: TGTGCCAGCAGCTTATGGCCGAACACTGAAGCTTTCTTT. As protein: CASSLWPNTEAFF. Variable domain in full (rest from reference TRBV7-9 and TRBJ1-1): DTGVSQNPRHKITKRGQNVTFRCDPISEHNRLYWYRQTLGQGPEFLTYFQNEAQLEKSRLLSDRFSAERPKGSFSTLEIQRTEQGDSAMYLCASSLWPNTEAFFGQGTRLTVV.